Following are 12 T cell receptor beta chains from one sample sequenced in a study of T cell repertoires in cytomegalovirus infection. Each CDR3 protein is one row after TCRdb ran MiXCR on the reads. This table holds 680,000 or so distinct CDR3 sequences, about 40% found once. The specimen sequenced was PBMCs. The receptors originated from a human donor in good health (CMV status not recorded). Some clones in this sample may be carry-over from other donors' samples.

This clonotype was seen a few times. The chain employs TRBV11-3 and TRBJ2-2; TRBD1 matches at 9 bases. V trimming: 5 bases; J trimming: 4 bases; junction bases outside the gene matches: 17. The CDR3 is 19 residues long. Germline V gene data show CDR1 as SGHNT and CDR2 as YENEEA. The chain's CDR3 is CASSKFGPGQGFGTGELFF. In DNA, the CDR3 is TGTGCCAGCAGCAAGTTCGGCCCGGGACAGGGTTTTGGCACCGGGGAGCTGTTTTTT. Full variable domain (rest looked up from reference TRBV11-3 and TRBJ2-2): EAGVVQSPRYKIIEKKQPVAFWCNPISGHNTLYWYLQNLGQGPELLIRYENEEAVDDSQLPKDRFSAERLKGVDSTLKIQPAELGDSAVYLCASSKFGPGQGFGTGELFFGEGSRLTVL.

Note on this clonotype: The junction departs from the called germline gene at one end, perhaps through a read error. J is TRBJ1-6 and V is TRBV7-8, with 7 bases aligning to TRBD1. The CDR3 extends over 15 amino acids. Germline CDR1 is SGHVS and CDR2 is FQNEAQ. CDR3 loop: CASSLPGQNNSPLQF. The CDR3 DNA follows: TGTGCCAGCAGTTTACCGGGACAGAATAATTCACCCCTCCAATTT.

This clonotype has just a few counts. For the CDR3, the DNA is TGTGCCAGCAGTGAAGGGTTAGTGGGCACAGATACGCAGTATTTT. Translation: CASSEGLVGTDTQYF. The chain has TRBV6-1 and TRBJ2-3; D remains unclear. From germline, CDR1 is MNHNS and CDR2 SASEGT. The CDR3 spans 15 residues. Trimming pared 1 base from V and 1 base from J, leaving 9 bases between.

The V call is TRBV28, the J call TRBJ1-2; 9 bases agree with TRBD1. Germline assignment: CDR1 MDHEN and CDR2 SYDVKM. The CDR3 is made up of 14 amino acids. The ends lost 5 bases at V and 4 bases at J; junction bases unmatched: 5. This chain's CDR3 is CASSKQGAGYGYTF. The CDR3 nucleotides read TGTGCCAGCAGTAAACAGGGGGCGGGCTATGGCTACACCTTC.

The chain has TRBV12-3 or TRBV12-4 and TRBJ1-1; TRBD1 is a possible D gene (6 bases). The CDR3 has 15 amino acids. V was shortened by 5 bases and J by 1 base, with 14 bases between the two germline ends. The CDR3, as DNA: TGTGCCAGCAGTCCCCGGACAGCCTCGAACACTGAAGCTTTCTTT. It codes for CASSPRTASNTEAFF.

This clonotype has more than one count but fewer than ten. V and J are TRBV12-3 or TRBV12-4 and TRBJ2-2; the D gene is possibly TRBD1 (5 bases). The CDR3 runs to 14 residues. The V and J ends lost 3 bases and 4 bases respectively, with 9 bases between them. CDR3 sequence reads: CASSFQGVTGELFF. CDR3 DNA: TGTGCCAGCAGTTTTCAAGGGGTCACCGGGGAGCTGTTTTTT.

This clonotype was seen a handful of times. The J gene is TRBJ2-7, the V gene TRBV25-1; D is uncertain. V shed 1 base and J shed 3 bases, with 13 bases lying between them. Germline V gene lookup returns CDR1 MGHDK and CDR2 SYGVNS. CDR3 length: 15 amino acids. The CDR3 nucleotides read TGTGCCAGCAGTGAATCCGCCCGGCACGTCTACGAGCAGTACTTC. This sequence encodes CASSESARHVYEQYF.

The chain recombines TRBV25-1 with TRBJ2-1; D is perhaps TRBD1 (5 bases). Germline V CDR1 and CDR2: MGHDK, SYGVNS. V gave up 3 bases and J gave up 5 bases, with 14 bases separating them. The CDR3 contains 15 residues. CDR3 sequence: CASSDWGLGDNEQFF. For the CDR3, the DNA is TGTGCCAGCAGTGACTGGGGTTTAGGGGACAATGAGCAGTTCTTC.

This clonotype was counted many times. The CDR3 protein is CASSRGGAMNTEAFF. In DNA form, the CDR3 reads TGTGCCAGCAGCCGGGGAGGGGCCATGAACACTGAAGCTTTCTTT. This sequence joins TRBV7-2 and TRBJ1-1; possible D gene TRBD1, 5 bases. The CDR3 is 15 amino acids. Trimming pared 5 bases from V and 0 bases from J, leaving 13 bases between. CDR1 is SGHTA and CDR2 is FQGNSA in the germline V gene.

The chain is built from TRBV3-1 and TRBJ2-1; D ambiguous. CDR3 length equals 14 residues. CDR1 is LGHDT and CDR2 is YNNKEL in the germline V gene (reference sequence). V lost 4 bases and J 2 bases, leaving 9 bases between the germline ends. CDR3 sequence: CASSLLSPYNEQFF. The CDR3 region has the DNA TGTGCCAGCAGCCTTCTAAGCCCCTACAATGAGCAGTTCTTC.

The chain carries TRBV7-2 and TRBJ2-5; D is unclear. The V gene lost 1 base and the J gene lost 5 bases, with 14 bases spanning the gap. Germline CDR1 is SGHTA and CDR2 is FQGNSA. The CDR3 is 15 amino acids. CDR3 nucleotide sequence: TGTGCCAGCAGCTTAGGTGAAGGGTGGTGGGAGACCCAGTACTTC. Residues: CASSLGEGWWETQYF.

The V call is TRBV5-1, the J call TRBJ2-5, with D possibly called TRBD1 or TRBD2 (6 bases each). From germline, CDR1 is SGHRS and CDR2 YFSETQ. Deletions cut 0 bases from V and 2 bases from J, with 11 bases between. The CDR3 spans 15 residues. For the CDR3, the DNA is TGCGCCAGCAGCTTGGCCCAGGGGAGGCAAGAGACCCAGTACTTC. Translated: CASSLAQGRQETQYF.